The 23 T cell receptor beta chains below were found in one sample sequenced in a study of T-cell reconstitution after alpha-beta-depleted transplantation in children. A TCRbeta library incorporating unique molecular identifiers was prepared. In TCRdb, the PCR reads were re-called with MiXCR into one record per CDR3 protein. Of 450,000 to 600,000 distinct CDR3 sequences in the sample, 15% to 20% are singletons; the top ten hold more than 2.5%. Sequenced material: PBMCs from the stem cell graft donor, taken from the stem cell graft. These receptor sequences come from a human donor who donated a stem cell graft to a child with acute lymphoblastic leukemia.

This clonotype has a handful of counts. The chain joins TRBV2 to TRBJ2-2; 10 bases align to TRBD1. This CDR3 has 14 residues. The trim removed 7 bases at V and 6 bases at J, leaving 5 bases unmatched. In germline, CDR1 is SNHLY, CDR2 FYNNEI. CDR3 in amino acids: CASTRDRGPGELFF. As DNA, the CDR3 is TGTGCCAGCACTCGGGACAGGGGTCCCGGGGAGCTGTTTTTT.

This clonotype has just a few counts. The rearrangement joins TRBV12-3 or TRBV12-4 to TRBJ2-5; D assignment may be TRBD1 or TRBD2 (5 bases each). With 4 bases removed from V and 1 base from J, the gap between germline ends came to 13 bases. The CDR3 has 15 residues. The CDR3 coding sequence is TGTGCCAGCAGTTACGTAACCGGGACCCAAGAGACCCAGTACTTC. Translated, it gives CASSYVTGTQETQYF.

This clonotype has just a few counts. The rearrangement uses TRBV4-1 and TRBJ2-7; TRBD1 or TRBD2 may be the D gene (5 bases each). The germline V and J ends were trimmed by 0 bases and 5 bases, with 11 bases remaining between them. The germline V gene encodes CDR1 MGHRA and CDR2 YSYEKL. The CDR3 runs to 14 residues. The CDR3 protein is CASSQESWDDEQYF. The DNA of the CDR3 is TGCGCCAGCAGCCAAGAATCATGGGACGACGAGCAGTACTTC.

This clonotype was seen a few times. The chain links TRBV9 to TRBJ1-2; D is perhaps TRBD1 (6 bases). CDR3 length equals 16 residues. The V end lost 0 bases, the J end lost 8 bases, and 20 bases lay between the germline ends. CDR1 and CDR2 (germline): SGDLS, YYNGEE. The CDR3 loop reads CASSVVSQGSKGGYTF. The CDR3, as DNA: TGTGCCAGCAGCGTAGTGTCCCAGGGGTCAAAAGGCGGCTACACCTTC.

The table lists this clonotype with a few counts. The rearrangement links TRBV5-5 to TRBJ2-1, with D possibly TRBD2 on 6 matching bases. Trimming pared 0 bases from V and 8 bases from J, leaving 18 bases between. The CDR3 contains 16 residues. Germline CDR1 and CDR2: SGHKS and YYEKEE (reference sequence). CDR3 DNA sequence: TGTGCCAGCAGCTTGGCACTAGCCACCGGCATGGATGAGCAGTTCTTC. Translation: CASSLALATGMDEQFF. Full variable domain (outside the CDR3, taken from reference TRBV5-5 and TRBJ2-1): DAGVTQSPTHLIKTRGQQVTLRCSPISGHKSVSWYQQVLGQGPQFIFQYYEKEERGRGNFPDRFSARQFPNYSSELNVNALLLGDSALYLCASSLALATGMDEQFFGPGTRLTVL.

The gene calls are TRBV5-5 and TRBJ2-5; 7 nucleotides match TRBD2. J lost 7 bases, V lost 7 bases, and 13 bases had no gene match. The CDR3 is made up of 14 amino acids. Germline CDR1 reads SGHKS; CDR2 reads YYEKEE (reference sequence). CDR3 in amino acids: CASSYGRGVGTQYF. CDR3 coding DNA: TGTGCCAGCTCCTACGGACGGGGGGTCGGGACCCAGTACTTC. The variable domain in full, completed from reference TRBV5-5 and TRBJ2-5, reads DAGVTQSPTHLIKTRGQQVTLRCSPISGHKSVSWYQQVLGQGPQFIFQYYEKEERGRGNFPDRFSARQFPNYSSELNVNALLLGDSALYLCASSYGRGVGTQYFGPGTRLLVL.

The rearrangement links TRBV30 to TRBJ2-3; tentatively, D is TRBD2 (6 bases). V gave up 3 bases and J gave up 3 bases, with 13 bases separating them. From germline, CDR1 is GTSNPN and CDR2 SVGIG (reference sequence). The CDR3 runs 14 residues. The CDR3 DNA is TGTGCCTGGAGCGGGGGACTTTGGACAGATACGCAGTATTTT. This sequence encodes CAWSGGLWTDTQYF. Full variable domain (remainder filled in from reference TRBV30 and TRBJ2-3): SQTIHQWPATLVQPVGSPLSLECTVEGTSNPNLYWYRQAAGRGLQLLFYSVGIGQISSEVPQNLSASRPQDRQFILSSKKLLLSDSGFYLCAWSGGLWTDTQYFGPGTRLTVL.

The chain links TRBV7-9 to TRBJ2-5; D might be TRBD1 (5 bases). Per germline, CDR1 SEHNR and CDR2 FQNEAQ (reference sequence). CDR3 length: 14 amino acids. Trimming stripped 1 base from V and 3 bases from J, with 9 bases between. The CDR3 region is CASSLGDRKETQYF. The CDR3 nucleotides read TGTGCCAGCAGCTTAGGAGACAGAAAAGAGACCCAGTACTTC.

The rearrangement joins TRBV10-3 to TRBJ2-5; tentatively, D is TRBD2 (6 bases). V lost 4 bases and J lost 4, with 10 bases in between. CDR1 is ENHRY, CDR2 SYGVKD, per germline. This CDR3 comprises 13 residues. The chain's CDR3 is CAISVGTRETQYF. CDR3 DNA sequence: TGTGCCATCAGTGTCGGGACTCGAGAGACCCAGTACTTC.

J is TRBJ2-3 and V is TRBV27; unclear D gene. Trimming pared 3 bases from V and 3 bases from J, leaving 13 bases between. The CDR3 runs 15 residues. Germline V gene data show CDR1 as MNHEY and CDR2 as SMNVEV (reference sequence). CDR3 in DNA: TGTGCCAGCAGTTTTCGGACGCCGTTGACAGATACGCAGTATTTT. The encoded protein is CASSFRTPLTDTQYF.

This clonotype was observed a handful of times. This chain uses TRBV5-1 with TRBJ1-3; tentatively, D is TRBD1 (5 bases). There are 16 residues in the CDR3. The germline gives CDR1 SGHRS, CDR2 YFSETQ. The germline V and J ends were trimmed by 3 bases and 2 bases, with 15 bases remaining between them. For the CDR3, the DNA is TGCGCCAGCAGCTGGGGGACGGTCGGCCCTGGAAACACCATATATTTT. Its translation: CASSWGTVGPGNTIYF. Using reference TRBV5-1 and TRBJ1-3 for the parts outside the CDR3, the full variable domain is KAGVTQTPRYLIKTRGQQVTLSCSPISGHRSVSWYQQTPGQGLQFLFEYFSETQRNKGNFPGRFSGRQFSNSRSEMNVSTLELGDSALYLCASSWGTVGPGNTIYFGEGSWLTVV.

V gene TRBV5-1 combines with J gene TRBJ1-6, with 8 bases identical to TRBD1. Looked up from germline, CDR1 is SGHRS and CDR2 is YFSETQ. Germline trimming cut 0 bases from V and 14 bases from J; bases unmatched to any gene: 10. The CDR3 extends over 15 amino acids. For the CDR3, the DNA is TGCGCCAGCAGCTTGGACAGGGGGTTCCGATGGGCCCTCCACTTT. This translates into CASSLDRGFRWALHF.

This rearrangement joins TRBV18 to TRBJ2-7; possible D gene TRBD2, 5 bases. In germline, CDR1 is KGHSH, CDR2 LQKENI. V was cut by 2 bases and J by 3 bases, with 11 bases left in between. The CDR3 runs to 14 residues. CDR3 nucleotide sequence: TGTGCCAGCTCACCAAGAGGGTTTAACTACGAGCAGTACTTC. Translation: CASSPRGFNYEQYF.

This clonotype occurred a few times. This rearrangement joins TRBV21-1 to TRBJ2-5; the D call in the table, TRBD2, was not verified against the DNA. TRBV21-1 corresponds to a pseudogene. The CDR3 is 17 amino acids. The CDR3 DNA is TGTGCCAGCTACCGGGGCTTGGGACTAGCGCCGCAAGAGACCCAGTACTTC. Translating it yields CASYRGLGLAPQETQYF.

This clonotype has only a few counts. This CDR3 is CSDLPGQRSYNEQFF. The CDR3 region has the DNA TGCAGTGATCTCCCGGGACAGAGATCCTACAATGAGCAGTTCTTC. This rearrangement joins TRBV20-1 to TRBJ2-1; 7 positions match TRBD1. The germline gives CDR1 DFQATT, CDR2 SNEGSKA (reference sequence). The length of the CDR3 is 15 residues. J gave up 1 base and V 7 bases, and 10 bases lay outside the gene matches.

This clonotype has just a few counts. This chain joins TRBV28 and TRBJ2-7; 10 positions match TRBD1. J lost 2 bases, V lost 2 bases, and 12 bases had no gene match. The CDR3 has 18 residues. Germline assignment: CDR1 MDHEN and CDR2 SYDVKM. The chain's CDR3 is CASSLIEFSGTGAYEQYF. Here the CDR3 DNA reads TGTGCCAGCAGTTTAATCGAATTCTCTGGGACAGGGGCCTACGAGCAGTACTTC.

The table lists this clonotype with a few counts. The CDR3 bases are TGTGCCAGCAGCCACCGGACTAGCGGGAGGGATGAGCAGTTCTTC. Its protein is CASSHRTSGRDEQFF. The gene calls are TRBV3-1 and TRBJ2-1, with 15 bases matching TRBD2. Germline V lookup: CDR1 LGHDT, CDR2 YNNKEL (reference sequence). The CDR3 covers 15 residues. Unmatched junction bases numbered 2, after V lost 3 bases and J lost 8 bases.

This clonotype came up a few times. The chain employs TRBV7-9 and TRBJ1-1, with D possibly matching TRBD1 (5 bases). CDR1 is SEHNR and CDR2 is FQNEAQ in the germline V gene (reference sequence). This CDR3 has 16 residues. With 2 bases removed from V and 5 bases from J, the gap between germline ends came to 18 bases. CDR3 protein: CASSLSEWVWGTEAFF. CDR3 in DNA: TGTGCCAGCAGCTTATCGGAGTGGGTCTGGGGGACTGAAGCTTTCTTT.

The rearrangement uses TRBV12-3 or TRBV12-4 and TRBJ2-3, with D perhaps matching TRBD2 (5 bases). The CDR3 sequence is 16 residues long. Trimming pared 2 bases from V and 2 bases from J, leaving 14 bases between. As DNA, the CDR3 is TGTGCCAGCAGTTTATTCAGGTTGCGGGCCACAGATACGCAGTATTTT. It codes for CASSLFRLRATDTQYF.

This chain uses TRBV20-1 with TRBJ2-1, with 13 bases matching TRBD2. CDR1 and CDR2 from the germline V gene are DFQATT and SNEGSKA (reference sequence). Trimming at V came to 5 bases and at J to 8 bases, leaving 9 bases not matched to a gene. The CDR3 loop spans 15 amino acids. CDR3 in amino acids: CSAPRTSGSIDEQFF. The CDR3 nucleotides are TGCAGTGCTCCTCGGACTAGCGGGAGTATCGATGAGCAGTTCTTC.

This clonotype was counted only a few times. The V and J genes are TRBV19 and TRBJ1-5; D possibly corresponds to TRBD1 (5 bases). Germline CDR1 and CDR2: LNHDA and SQIVND (reference sequence). This CDR3 spans 15 amino acids. Between the trimmed V and J ends, which lost 1 base and 6 bases, there was a span of 13 bases. Here the CDR3 DNA reads TGTGCCAGTAGTATAGTTCCAGGGATCATTCAGCCCCAGCATTTT. This sequence encodes CASSIVPGIIQPQHF.

This sequence joins TRBV12-3 or TRBV12-4 and TRBJ2-1, with D unclear. The CDR3 length is 12 residues. Trimming removed 8 bases at V and 6 bases at J, with 11 bases between. The CDR3 sequence is CASAALGNEQFF. In nucleotides, the CDR3 is TGTGCCAGCGCCGCCCTAGGCAATGAGCAGTTCTTC.

DNA for the CDR3: TGCGCCAGCAGCGCCTCCGGACAGATGAACACTGAAGCTTTCTTT. This sequence encodes CASSASGQMNTEAFF. The rearrangement joins TRBV5-1 to TRBJ1-1, with a tentative D call TRBD1 (6 bases). This CDR3 comprises 15 residues. CDR1 and CDR2 (germline): SGHRS, YFSETQ. The ends were cut back, 4 bases at V and 0 bases at J, with 13 bases in the middle.